The subject of this entry is one T cell receptor (beta chain). An even split of each subset's genomic DNA across several immunoSEQ plates was performed. Data came from immunoSEQ multiplex PCR; TCRdb stores just in-frame clones and leaves some out. The repertoire has fewer than 550,000 clones, 75% to 80% of them found once; the top ten carry around 12%. The data derive from a study of shared clonotypes between healthy human individuals. J was trimmed by 5 bases and V by 1 base; bases with no gene match: 5. This CDR3 has 16 residues. Germline V gene sequence: CDR1 KGHSH, CDR2 LQKENI. Around 91 million PBMCs were counted before genomic DNA extraction.

The rearrangement links TRBV18 to TRBJ2-1; 10 nucleotides align to TRBD2. The sample comprised PBMCs. The clonotype originates from a woman aged 40 to 49 in good health. Some clones in this sample may be carry-over from other donors' samples. The CDR3 sequence is CASSPLAGGSNNEQFF. The CDR3 bases are TGTGCCAGCTCACCACTAGCGGGAGGTAGTAACAATGAGCAGTTCTTC.